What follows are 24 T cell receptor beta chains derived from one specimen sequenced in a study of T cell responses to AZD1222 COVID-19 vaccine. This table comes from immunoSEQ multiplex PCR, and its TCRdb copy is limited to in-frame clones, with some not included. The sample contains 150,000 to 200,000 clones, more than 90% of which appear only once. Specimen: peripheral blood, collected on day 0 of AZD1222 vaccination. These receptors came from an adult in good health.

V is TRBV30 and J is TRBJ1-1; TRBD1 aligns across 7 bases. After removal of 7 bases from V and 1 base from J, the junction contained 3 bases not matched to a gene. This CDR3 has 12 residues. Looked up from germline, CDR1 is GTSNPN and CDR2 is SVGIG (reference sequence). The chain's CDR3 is CAYGQANTEAFF. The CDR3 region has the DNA TGTGCCTACGGACAGGCGAACACTGAAGCTTTCTTT. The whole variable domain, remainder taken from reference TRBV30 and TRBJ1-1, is SQTIHQWPATLVQPVGSPLSLECTVEGTSNPNLYWYRQAAGRGLQLLFYSVGIGQISSEVPQNLSASRPQDRQFILSSKKLLLSDSGFYLCAYGQANTEAFFGQGTRLTVV.

The CDR3, as DNA: TGCGCCAGCAGCGCAGCTTCTGGGGCCAACGTCCTGACTTTC. Translating it yields CASSAASGANVLTF. The chain employs TRBV5-1 and TRBJ2-6; D remains unclear. V was cut by 4 bases and J by 1 base, with 6 bases left in between. CDR1 SGHRS and CDR2 YFSETQ come from the germline V gene. The CDR3 runs to 14 residues.

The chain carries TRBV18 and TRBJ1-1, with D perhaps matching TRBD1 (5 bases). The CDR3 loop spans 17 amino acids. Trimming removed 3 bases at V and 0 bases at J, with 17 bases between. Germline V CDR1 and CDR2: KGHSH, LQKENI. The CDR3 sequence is CASSPDAMGGMNTEAFF. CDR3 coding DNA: TGTGCCAGCTCACCGGACGCTATGGGGGGGATGAACACTGAAGCTTTCTTT.

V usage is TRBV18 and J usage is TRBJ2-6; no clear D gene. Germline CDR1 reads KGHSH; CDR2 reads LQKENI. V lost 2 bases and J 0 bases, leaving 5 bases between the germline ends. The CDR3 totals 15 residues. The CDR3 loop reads CASSPKSSGANVLTF. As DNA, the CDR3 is TGTGCCAGCTCACCAAAAAGCTCTGGGGCCAACGTCCTGACTTTC.

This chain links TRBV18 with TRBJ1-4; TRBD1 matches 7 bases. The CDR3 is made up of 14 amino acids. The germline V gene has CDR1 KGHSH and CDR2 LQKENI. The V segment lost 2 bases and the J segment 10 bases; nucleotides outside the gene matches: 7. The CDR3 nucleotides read TGTGCCAGCTCACCAGGGACAGTGGACGTAAAACTGTTTTTT. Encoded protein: CASSPGTVDVKLFF.

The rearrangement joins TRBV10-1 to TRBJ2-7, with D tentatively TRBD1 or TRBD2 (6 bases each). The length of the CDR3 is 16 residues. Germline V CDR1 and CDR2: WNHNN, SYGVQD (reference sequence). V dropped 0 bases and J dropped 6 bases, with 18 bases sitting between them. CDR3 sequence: CASSESGGPPPPEQYF. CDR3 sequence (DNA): TGCGCCAGCAGTGAGTCAGGGGGGCCCCCTCCTCCCGAGCAGTACTTC.

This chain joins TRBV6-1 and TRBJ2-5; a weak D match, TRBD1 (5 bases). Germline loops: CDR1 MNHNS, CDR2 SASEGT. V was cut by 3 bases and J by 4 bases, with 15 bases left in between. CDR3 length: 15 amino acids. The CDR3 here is CASSDREGARETQYF. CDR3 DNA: TGTGCCAGCAGTGACAGGGAAGGCGCACGAGAGACCCAGTACTTC.

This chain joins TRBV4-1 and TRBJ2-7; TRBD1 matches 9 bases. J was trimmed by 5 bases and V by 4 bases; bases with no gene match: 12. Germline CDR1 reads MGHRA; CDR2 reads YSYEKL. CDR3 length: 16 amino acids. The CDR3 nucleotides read TGCGCCAGCAGCCTAAAAGACAGGGGGAGAGGAGACGAGCAGTACTTC. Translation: CASSLKDRGRGDEQYF.

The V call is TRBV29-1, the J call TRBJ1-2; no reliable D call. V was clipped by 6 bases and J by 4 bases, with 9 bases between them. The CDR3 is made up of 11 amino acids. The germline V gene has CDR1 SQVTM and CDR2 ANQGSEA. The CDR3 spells CSVGLSYGYTF. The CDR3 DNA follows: TGCAGCGTCGGCCTCTCCTATGGCTACACCTTC. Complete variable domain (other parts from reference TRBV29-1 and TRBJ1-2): SAVISQKPSRDICQRGTSLTIQCQVDSQVTMMFWYRQQPGQSLTLIATANQGSEATYESGFVIDKFPISRPNLTFSTLTVSNMSPEDSSIYLCSVGLSYGYTFGSGTRLTVV.

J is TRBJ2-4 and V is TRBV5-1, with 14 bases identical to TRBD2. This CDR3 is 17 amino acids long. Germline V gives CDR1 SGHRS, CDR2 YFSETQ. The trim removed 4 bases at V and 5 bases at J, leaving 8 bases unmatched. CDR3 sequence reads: CASSPPGLAGDQNIQYF. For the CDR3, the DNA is TGCGCCAGCAGCCCTCCGGGACTAGCGGGAGATCAAAACATTCAGTACTTC.

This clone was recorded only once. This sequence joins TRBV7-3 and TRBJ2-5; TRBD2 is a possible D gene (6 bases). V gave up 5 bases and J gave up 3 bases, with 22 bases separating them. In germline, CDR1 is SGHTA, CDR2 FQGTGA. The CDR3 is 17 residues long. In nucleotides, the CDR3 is TGTGCCAGCAGCCCCGGACTTTACGGGAGTTCCAAAGAGACCCAGTACTTC. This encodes CASSPGLYGSSKETQYF.

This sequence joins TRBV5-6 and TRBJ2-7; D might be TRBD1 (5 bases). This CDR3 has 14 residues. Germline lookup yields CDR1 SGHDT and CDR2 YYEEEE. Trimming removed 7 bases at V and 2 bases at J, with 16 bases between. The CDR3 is CASGALGLTYEQYF. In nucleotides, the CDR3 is TGTGCCAGCGGGGCTCTAGGGTTAACCTACGAGCAGTACTTC.

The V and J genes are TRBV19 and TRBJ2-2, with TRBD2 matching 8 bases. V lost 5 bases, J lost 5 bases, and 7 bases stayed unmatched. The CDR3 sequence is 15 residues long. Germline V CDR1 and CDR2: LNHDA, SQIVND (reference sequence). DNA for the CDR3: TGTGCCAGTAGTGTACGGGGGGGCGAGACCGGGGAGCTGTTTTTT. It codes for CASSVRGGETGELFF.

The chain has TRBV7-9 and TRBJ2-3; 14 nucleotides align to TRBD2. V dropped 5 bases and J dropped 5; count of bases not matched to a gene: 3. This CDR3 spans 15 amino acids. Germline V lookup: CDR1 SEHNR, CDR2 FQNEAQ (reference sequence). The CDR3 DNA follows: TGTGCCAGCAGCCCGGGACTAGCGGGGGTAGATACGCAGTATTTT. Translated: CASSPGLAGVDTQYF.

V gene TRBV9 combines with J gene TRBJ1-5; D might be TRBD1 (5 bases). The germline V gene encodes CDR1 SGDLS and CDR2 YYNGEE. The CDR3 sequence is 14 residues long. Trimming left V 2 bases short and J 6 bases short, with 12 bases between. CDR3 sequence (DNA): TGTGCCAGCAGCGTTCCCCAGGGAGGTCAGCCCCAGCATTTT. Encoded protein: CASSVPQGGQPQHF.

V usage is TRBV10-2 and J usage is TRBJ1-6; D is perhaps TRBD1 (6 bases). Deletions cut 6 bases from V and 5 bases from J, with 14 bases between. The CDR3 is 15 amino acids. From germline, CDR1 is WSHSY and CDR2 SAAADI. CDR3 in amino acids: CASSGWDTHNSPLHF. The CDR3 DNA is TGCGCCAGCAGCGGATGGGACACCCATAATTCACCCCTCCACTTT.

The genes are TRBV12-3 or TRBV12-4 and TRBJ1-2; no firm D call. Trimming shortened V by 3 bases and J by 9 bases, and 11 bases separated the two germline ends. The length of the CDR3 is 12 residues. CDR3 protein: CASSFGPGSYTF. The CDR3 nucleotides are TGTGCCAGCAGTTTCGGTCCCGGGAGCTACACCTTC.

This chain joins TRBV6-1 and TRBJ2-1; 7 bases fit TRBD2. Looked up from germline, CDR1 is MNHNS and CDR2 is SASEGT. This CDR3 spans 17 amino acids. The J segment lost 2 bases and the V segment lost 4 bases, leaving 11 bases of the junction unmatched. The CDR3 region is CASSGRPVAGTYNEQFF. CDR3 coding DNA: TGTGCCAGCAGTGGGAGGCCGGTAGCGGGTACCTACAATGAGCAGTTCTTC.

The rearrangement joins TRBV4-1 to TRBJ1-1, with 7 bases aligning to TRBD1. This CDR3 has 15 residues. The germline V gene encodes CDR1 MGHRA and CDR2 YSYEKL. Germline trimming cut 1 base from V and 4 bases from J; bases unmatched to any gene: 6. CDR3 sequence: CASSQVDREITEAFF. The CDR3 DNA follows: TGCGCCAGCAGCCAAGTCGACAGGGAGATCACTGAAGCTTTCTTT.

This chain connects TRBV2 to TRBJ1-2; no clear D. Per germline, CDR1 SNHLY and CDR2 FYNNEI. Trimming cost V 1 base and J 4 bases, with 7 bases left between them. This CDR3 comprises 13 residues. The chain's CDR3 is CASSEGQLYGYTF. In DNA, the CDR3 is TGTGCCAGCAGTGAAGGGCAGCTCTATGGCTACACCTTC.

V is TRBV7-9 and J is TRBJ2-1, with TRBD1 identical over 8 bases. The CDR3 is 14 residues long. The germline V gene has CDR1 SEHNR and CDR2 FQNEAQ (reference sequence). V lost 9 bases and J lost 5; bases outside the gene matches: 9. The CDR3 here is CASSGTGGDNEQFF. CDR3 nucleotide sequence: TGTGCCAGTTCCGGGACAGGCGGGGACAATGAGCAGTTCTTC.

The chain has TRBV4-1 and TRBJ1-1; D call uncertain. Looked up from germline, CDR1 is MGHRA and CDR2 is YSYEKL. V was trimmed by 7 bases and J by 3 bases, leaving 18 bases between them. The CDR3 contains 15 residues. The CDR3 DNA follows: TGCGCCAGCACCCGTACGCCTCAATTGGACACTGAAGCTTTCTTT. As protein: CASTRTPQLDTEAFF.

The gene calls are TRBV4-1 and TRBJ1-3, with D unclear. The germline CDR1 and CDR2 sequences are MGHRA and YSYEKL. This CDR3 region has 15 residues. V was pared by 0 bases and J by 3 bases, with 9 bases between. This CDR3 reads CASSQDKEFGNTIYF. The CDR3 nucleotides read TGCGCCAGCAGCCAAGATAAGGAATTTGGAAACACCATATATTTT.

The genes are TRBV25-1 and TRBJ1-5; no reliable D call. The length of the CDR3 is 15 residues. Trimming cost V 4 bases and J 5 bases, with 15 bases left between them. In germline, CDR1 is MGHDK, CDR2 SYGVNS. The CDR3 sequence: CASSVGGQAYQPQHF. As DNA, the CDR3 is TGTGCCAGCAGTGTGGGTGGGCAGGCCTATCAGCCCCAGCATTTT.